The T cell receptor (beta chain) described here comes from a study of regulatory T cells in long-lasting Graves disease. Study-level findings and limits: The study found persistent patients shared more public clonotypes (roughly 3,000) than new patients (around 1,000).

This clonotype has a count of ten or more. The antigen is unknown. To make TCR beta libraries, researchers used iRepertoire HTBI primers and Arm-PCR of CDR3 regions. TCRdb re-called the multiplex PCR reads with MiXCR, one entry per CDR3 protein. The sample has some 300,000 distinct CDR3 sequences; under 25% are singletons. The CDR3 totals 13 residues. Between the trimmed V and J ends, which lost 7 bases and 0 bases, there was a span of 9 bases. Time point here: persistent/refractory GD, antithyroid drugs over 5 years with positive TRAb. PBMC-extracted RNA yielded the TCR library. Patients of an endocrinology department in Xi'an, China, were included.

The chain has TRBV12-3 or TRBV12-4 and TRBJ2-5; D gene ambiguous. The TCR was taken from a female donor with Graves disease. The sample in question was peripheral blood mononuclear cells (PBMCs), obtained when the disease was refractory, from a patient treated with antithyroid drugs. CDR3 in DNA: TGTGCCAGCAAGTCCAGAAACCAAGAGACCCAGTACTTC. As protein: CASKSRNQETQYF.